This T cell receptor (beta chain) came from a study of beta chain features in type 1 diabetes. Study-wide context: Examination spanned around 110 million sorted cells from all samples.

General study results and limits: Although PCR might favor shorter templates, it would do so equally in patients and controls. HLA influence on TCRB rearrangement stayed unresolved here.

The authors reverse transcribed all of the isolated RNA, so sequencing captured expressed TCRB transcripts. Using immunoSEQ multiplex PCR, the repertoire was profiled, and TCRdb retains in-frame clones only, with some absent. This sample has about 350,000 clones, with less than 20% found just once. This clone came up a few times. Its antigen remains unknown. Purity (above 98%) was reached by all sorted populations. The sequenced sample was naive CD4+ T cells from blood. The sequence was obtained from a woman younger than 30 in good health.

The CDR3 here is CASSFQGSEDQPQHF. The DNA for the CDR3 is TGTGCCAGCAGCTTCCAAGGGTCGGAGGATCAGCCCCAGCATTTT. The chain combines TRBV9 with TRBJ1-5; D not certain. Trimming shortened V by 4 bases and J by 5 bases, and 16 bases separated the two germline ends. This CDR3 spans 15 amino acids. Germline V gene sequence: CDR1 SGDLS, CDR2 YYNGEE.